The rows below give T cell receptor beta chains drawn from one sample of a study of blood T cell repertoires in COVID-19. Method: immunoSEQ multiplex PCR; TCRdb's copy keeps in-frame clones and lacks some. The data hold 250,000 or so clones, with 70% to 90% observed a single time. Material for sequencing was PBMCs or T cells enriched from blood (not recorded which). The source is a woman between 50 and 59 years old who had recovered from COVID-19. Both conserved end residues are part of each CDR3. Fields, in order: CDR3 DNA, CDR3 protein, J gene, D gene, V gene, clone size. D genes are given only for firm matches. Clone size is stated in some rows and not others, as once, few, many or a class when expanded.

DNA: TGTGCCAAATCGGGACTAACAATCGACGGTGAGCAGTTCTTC
CDR3: CAKSGLTIDGEQFF
J: TRBJ2-1
D: TRBD2
V: TRBV7-2
size: NA

DNA: TGTGCCAGCAAAACGCGTGATACGTACAATGAGCAGTTCTTC
CDR3: CASKTRDTYNEQFF
J: TRBJ2-1
D: NA
V: TRBV7-9
size: NA

DNA: TGTGCCAGCAGTTTAGGCGGGCTTGGAACACCCCTCCACTTT
CDR3: CASSLGGLGTPLHF
J: TRBJ1-6
D: NA
V: TRBV28
size: NA

DNA: TGTGCCAGCAGCTTAGCCGCGACAGGGCCCTATGGCTACACCTTC
CDR3: CASSLAATGPYGYTF
J: TRBJ1-2
D: TRBD1
V: TRBV7-8
size: NA

DNA: TGTGCCAGCAGCCAGAGCGGGAGTCGGCGCAATGAGCAGTTCTTC
CDR3: CASSQSGSRRNEQFF
J: TRBJ2-1
D: TRBD2
V: TRBV7-8
size: once

DNA: TGTGCCAGCAGTGAGCTGGGGGCGGTTAATGAAAAACTGTTTTTT
CDR3: CASSELGAVNEKLFF
J: TRBJ1-4
D: NA
V: TRBV2
size: once

DNA: TGTGCCAGCAGCTCCGCCTTAGCGGGAGGGACCGAAGCCGGGGAGCTGTTTTTT
CDR3: CASSSALAGGTEAGELFF
J: TRBJ2-2
D: TRBD2
V: TRBV7-8
size: few

DNA: TGTGCCAGCAGCTCCGGTCTGCACACCATATATTTT
CDR3: CASSSGLHTIYF
J: TRBJ1-3
D: NA
V: TRBV7-9
size: NA

DNA: TGTGCCAGCAGTTTAGCGGGACTGGGATACTACGAGCAGTACTTC
CDR3: CASSLAGLGYYEQYF
J: TRBJ2-7
D: NA
V: TRBV28
size: NA

DNA: TGTGCCATCAGTGAGTCTAGCGGACCCTACGAGCAGTACTTC
CDR3: CAISESSGPYEQYF
J: TRBJ2-7
D: NA
V: TRBV10-3
size: NA

DNA: TGTGCCAGCAGTGAAATTGACAACCCGGGAAACACCATATATTTT
CDR3: CASSEIDNPGNTIYF
J: TRBJ1-3
D: NA
V: TRBV2
size: NA

DNA: TGTGCTAGTGGTTTGGTACTTGGGCAGGCTAACTATGGCTACACCTTC
CDR3: CASGLVLGQANYGYTF
J: TRBJ1-2
D: NA
V: TRBV12-5
size: NA

DNA: TGTGCCAGCAGCGCGGGAGGCCCCCCCTCTGGGGCCAACGTCCTGACTTTC
CDR3: CASSAGGPPSGANVLTF
J: TRBJ2-6
D: TRBD2
V: TRBV27
size: NA

DNA: TGTGCCAGCAGACTAGCGGGAGTTTCCTACGAGCAGTACTTC
CDR3: CASRLAGVSYEQYF
J: TRBJ2-7
D: TRBD2
V: TRBV28
size: NA

DNA: TGTGCCAGCAGTCCATTAGCGGGAGGGCCCCATGAGCAGTTCTTC
CDR3: CASSPLAGGPHEQFF
J: TRBJ2-1
D: TRBD2
V: TRBV28
size: NA

DNA: TGTGCCAGCAGGCGAAACAGGGACAGAAACACCATATATTTT
CDR3: CASRRNRDRNTIYF
J: TRBJ1-3
D: NA
V: TRBV27
size: NA

DNA: TGTGCCAGCAGTGAAGTTTTGCAGTCCTACGAGCAGTACTTC
CDR3: CASSEVLQSYEQYF
J: TRBJ2-7
D: NA
V: TRBV6-1
size: few

DNA: TGTGCCAGCAGCTTAGAGGACAGGGAGGATCAGCCCCAGCATTTT
CDR3: CASSLEDREDQPQHF
J: TRBJ1-5
D: TRBD1
V: TRBV11-2
size: NA

DNA: TGTGCCAGCAGTTTATCGTTCGGGAGGGCCCACGAGCAGTACTTC
CDR3: CASSLSFGRAHEQYF
J: TRBJ2-7
D: TRBD2
V: TRBV27
size: once

DNA: TGTGCCAGTAGCTTACGACAGGGATTGTTAAATGAGCAGTTCTTC
CDR3: CASSLRQGLLNEQFF
J: TRBJ2-1
D: TRBD1
V: TRBV19
size: NA

DNA: TGTGCCAGCTCTCCGGAGGATTTCACTGAAGCTTTCTTT
CDR3: CASSPEDFTEAFF
J: TRBJ1-1
D: NA
V: TRBV18
size: NA